The entry below gives a single T cell receptor delta chain sequence along with its context. Its cognate antigen is unknown. This sample includes further DNA sequences coding for the same CDR3. This sample was taken from a study of Vδ1+ human thymocytes. Findings of the study overall: Thymic TRG and TRD repertoires appeared highly polyclonal, with Gaussian CDR3 length distributions.

Sequences come from RNA converted to cDNA by reverse transcription. The CDR3 regions were amplified by multiplex PCR from V-gene primers to a constant-region primer. TCRdb re-processed the multiplex PCR reads via CATT. The table includes approximately 19,000 delta-chain clones, around 7.4% detected once. Germline CDR1 and CDR2: TSWWSYY and QGS. This CDR3 has 21 amino acids. J lost 1 base, V lost 0 bases, and 16 bases had no gene match. The chain combines TRDV1 with TRDJ1, with TRDD3 matching 11 bases. The sample comprised Vdelta1+ gamma-delta thymocytes from the thymus. The subset was: FACS-sorted CD3+ TCRalphabeta- TCRVdelta1+ TCRVdelta2- thymocytes. The receptor was isolated from a child under two years old who had congenital heart surgery. The CDR3 nucleotides are TGTGCTCTTGGGGAACTATCGCCCGACCCTGGGGGATACCGGGGCACCGATAAACTCATCTTT. It translates to CALGELSPDPGGYRGTDKLIF.